This TCR beta chain was recovered during a study of blood T cell repertoires in COVID-19. The germline gives CDR1 LNHNV, CDR2 YYDKDF (reference sequence). The CDR3 covers 17 residues. Deletions cut 0 bases from V and 0 bases from J, with 9 bases between. Sequencing used immunoSEQ multiplex PCR; TCRdb keeps in-frame clones, though not all of them. The profile shows roughly 250,000 clones, 80% to 95% of them singletons. Material: PBMCs or T cells enriched from blood (not recorded which). This receptor was obtained from a woman under 30 who had recovered from COVID-19. The rearrangement joins TRBV15 to TRBJ1-6; no clear D gene. The CDR3 coding sequence is TGTGCCACCAGCAGAGATCCCCGGAGCTCCTATAATTCACCCCTCCACTTT. It codes for CATSRDPRSSYNSPLHF.